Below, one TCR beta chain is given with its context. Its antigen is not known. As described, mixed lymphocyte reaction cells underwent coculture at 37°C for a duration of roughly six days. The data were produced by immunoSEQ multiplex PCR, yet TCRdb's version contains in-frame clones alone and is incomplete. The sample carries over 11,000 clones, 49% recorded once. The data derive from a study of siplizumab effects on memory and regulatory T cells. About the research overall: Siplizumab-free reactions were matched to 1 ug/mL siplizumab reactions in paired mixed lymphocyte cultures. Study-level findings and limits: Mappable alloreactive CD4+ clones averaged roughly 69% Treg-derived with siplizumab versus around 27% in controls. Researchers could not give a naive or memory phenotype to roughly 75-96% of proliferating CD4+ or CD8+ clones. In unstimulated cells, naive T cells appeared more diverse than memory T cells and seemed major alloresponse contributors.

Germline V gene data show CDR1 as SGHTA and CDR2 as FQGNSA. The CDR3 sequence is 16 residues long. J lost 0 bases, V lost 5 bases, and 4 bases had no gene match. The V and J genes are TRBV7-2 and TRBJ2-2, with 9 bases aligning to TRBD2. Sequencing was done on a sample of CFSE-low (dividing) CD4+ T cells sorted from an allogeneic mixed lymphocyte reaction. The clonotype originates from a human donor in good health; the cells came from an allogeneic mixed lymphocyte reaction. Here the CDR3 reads CASSPLAGTNTGELFF. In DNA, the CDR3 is TGTGCCAGCAGCCCTCTAGCGGGAACGAACACCGGGGAGCTGTTTTTT.